This is a list of T cell receptor beta chains from one sample in a study of T cell repertoires in cytomegalovirus infection. For these TCRs, the target antigens are not known. MiXCR, applied by TCRdb to the reads, yields one record per CDR3 protein. The sample has about 140,000 distinct CDR3 sequences; about 32% are singletons. Sequences were derived from CD8+ T cells from cultured PBMCs, sampled from culture after CMV antigen stimulation. These receptors were taken from a human donor in good health (CMV status not recorded). Some clones in this sample may be carry-over from other donors' samples. The CDR3 runs from the conserved cysteine through the conserved F or W. The D gene is left open where the match is weak. Size values are once, few and many counts, or a class for expanded clones, and some rows have none.

v_call	j_call	d_call	clone_size	cdr3_aa	cdr3_nt
TRBV11-2	TRBJ2-3	.	.	CASSLQTDTQYF	TGTGCCAGCAGCTTACAAACAGATACGCAGTATTTT
TRBV28	TRBJ2-7	.	.	CASKPIGDGFYEQYF	TGTGCCAGCAAACCTATAGGGGACGGGTTCTACGAGCAGTACTTC
TRBV6-1	TRBJ2-2	TRBD1	many	CATRTGNTGELFF	TGTGCCACCCGGACAGGGAACACCGGGGAGCTGTTTTTT
TRBV11-3	TRBJ2-1	.	few	CASSLETLAGSYNEQFF	TGTGCCAGCAGCTTAGAGACCCTAGCCGGGTCCTACAATGAGCAGTTCTTC
TRBV6-6	TRBJ2-5	TRBD2	.	CASTYSLAGGQETQYF	TGTGCCAGCACTTACAGCCTAGCGGGGGGCCAAGAGACCCAGTACTTC
TRBV7-9	TRBJ1-2	.	few	CASKIGTDHGYTF	TGTGCCAGCAAAATCGGGACGGACCATGGCTACACCTTC
TRBV19	TRBJ1-2	.	.	CASRDSAYGYTF	TGTGCCAGTAGGGACAGCGCCTATGGCTACACCTTC
TRBV19	TRBJ1-3	.	.	CASNVRGGISGNTIYF	TGTGCCAGTAACGTTCGAGGGGGAATCTCTGGAAACACCATATATTTT
TRBV7-8	TRBJ2-3	TRBD1	.	CASSLDIGQGAKDTQYF	TGTGCCAGCAGCTTAGATATAGGACAGGGGGCAAAAGATACGCAGTATTTT
TRBV7-3	TRBJ2-5	TRBD1	once	CASSRSQGLFQETQYF	TGTGCCAGCAGCCGCTCACAGGGGCTTTTCCAAGAGACCCAGTACTTC
TRBV6-6	TRBJ1-5	.	many	CASRDTGENQPQHF	TGTGCCAGCAGAGATACAGGTGAAAATCAGCCCCAGCATTTT
TRBV6-5	TRBJ2-5	TRBD1	.	CASSYSDRTGGAETQYF	TGTGCCAGCAGTTACTCGGATCGGACAGGGGGCGCAGAGACCCAGTACTTC
TRBV4-1	TRBJ1-2	.	many	CASSQDSGNYGYTF	TGCGCCAGCAGCCAAGATTCCGGGAACTATGGCTACACCTTC
TRBV6-4	TRBJ2-3	.	.	CASSDSGQGITDTQYF	TGTGCCAGCAGTGACTCAGGCCAGGGTATAACAGATACGCAGTATTTT
TRBV7-3	TRBJ1-1	.	.	CASVPGGGTEAFF	TGTGCCAGCGTTCCGGGCGGAGGCACTGAAGCTTTCTTT
TRBV19	TRBJ2-5	.	few	CASSRDPRETQYF	TGTGCCAGTAGCCGGGACCCCCGGGAGACCCAGTACTTC
TRBV25-1	TRBJ2-5	.	.	CASSDVQETQYF	TGTGCCAGCAGTGATGTCCAAGAGACCCAGTACTTC
TRBV10-3	TRBJ1-5	TRBD1	many	CAISELGQGGDQPQHF	TGTGCCATCAGTGAATTGGGACAGGGCGGAGATCAGCCCCAGCATTTT
TRBV10-3	TRBJ2-1	.	.	CAISVSGVEQFF	TGTGCCATCAGTGTTTCAGGGGTCGAGCAGTTCTTC
TRBV7-6	TRBJ2-7	.	few	CASSFIGNPGDEQYF	TGTGCCAGCAGCTTCATTGGGAATCCAGGGGACGAGCAGTACTTC
TRBV5-6	TRBJ2-7	.	many	CASSPSGDYEQYF	TGTGCCAGCAGCCCATCTGGGGACTACGAGCAGTACTTC
TRBV28	TRBJ2-7	.	few	CASSPARGSYEQYF	TGTGCCAGCAGTCCCGCTCGAGGGTCCTACGAGCAGTACTTC
TRBV6-2/TRBV6-3	TRBJ2-5	TRBD2	few	CASSYETSGGLSQETQYF	TGTGCCAGCAGTTACGAAACTAGCGGGGGATTGTCCCAAGAGACCCAGTACTTC
TRBV7-2	TRBJ1-2	.	many	CASSLGGGDPYGYTF	TGTGCCAGCAGCTTAGGCGGGGGCGACCCCTATGGCTACACCTTC
TRBV6-1	TRBJ2-7	.	few	CASSERAGVYEQYF	TGTGCCAGCAGTGAAAGGGCAGGGGTATACGAGCAGTACTTC
TRBV12-3/TRBV12-4	TRBJ2-3	TRBD2	.	CASSSFSGNTQYF	TGTGCCAGCAGTTCTTTTAGCGGGAATACGCAGTATTTT
TRBV28	TRBJ2-1	TRBD2	.	CASSAGTSTYNEQFF	TGTGCCAGCAGTGCCGGGACTAGCACATACAATGAGCAGTTCTTC
TRBV7-8	TRBJ1-1	.	few	CASSFGLSNTEAFF	TGTGCCAGCAGCTTCGGGCTCTCGAACACTGAAGCTTTCTTT
TRBV6-5	TRBJ1-2	.	.	CASSYSPVTNYGYTF	TGTGCCAGCAGTTACTCGCCGGTTACTAACTATGGCTACACCTTC
TRBV7-6	TRBJ2-7	.	few	CASRDTGHLNPLYF	TGTGCCAGCAGAGATACGGGACATTTAAATCCGCTGTACTTC
TRBV27	TRBJ2-6	.	few	CASSLYWDSGANVLTF	TGTGCCAGCAGTTTATACTGGGACTCTGGGGCCAACGTCCTGACTTTC
TRBV11-2	TRBJ2-3	.	few	CASSTITDTQYF	TGTGCCAGCAGCACCATCACAGATACGCAGTATTTT
TRBV27	TRBJ2-1	TRBD2	many	CASRAGGYNEQFF	TGTGCCAGCAGGGCGGGGGGTTACAATGAGCAGTTCTTC
TRBV7-2	TRBJ2-3	.	few	CASTASWDISTDTQYF	TGTGCCAGCACCGCGTCGTGGGACATCAGCACAGATACGCAGTATTTT
TRBV3-1	TRBJ2-1	TRBD2	many	CASSQDHSGARSNEQFF	TGTGCCAGCAGCCAGGACCATAGCGGGGCCAGGAGCAATGAGCAGTTCTTC